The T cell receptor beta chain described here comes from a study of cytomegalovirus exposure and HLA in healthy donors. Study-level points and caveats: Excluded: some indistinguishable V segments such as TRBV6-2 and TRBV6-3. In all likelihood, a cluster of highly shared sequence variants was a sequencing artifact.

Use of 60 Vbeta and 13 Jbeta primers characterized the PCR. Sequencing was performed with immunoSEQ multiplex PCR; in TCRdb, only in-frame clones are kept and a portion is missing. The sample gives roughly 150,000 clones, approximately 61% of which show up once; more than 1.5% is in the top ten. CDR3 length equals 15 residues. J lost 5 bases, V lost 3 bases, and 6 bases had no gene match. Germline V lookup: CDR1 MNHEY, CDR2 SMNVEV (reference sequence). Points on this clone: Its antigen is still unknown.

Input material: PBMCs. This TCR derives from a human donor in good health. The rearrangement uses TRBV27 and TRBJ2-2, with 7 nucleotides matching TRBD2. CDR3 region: CASSLGAGRTGELFF. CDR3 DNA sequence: TGTGCCAGCAGTTTGGGAGCGGGGAGAACCGGGGAGCTGTTTTTT.